This T cell receptor beta chain was found in a study of T cell repertoires in cytomegalovirus infection. About the study: CMV infection and matching HLA type were both indicated by public TCR beta signatures. Study findings and constraints: CMV-specific HLA-C-restricted TCR beta clonotypes dominated the ex vivo response. People with CMV and the relevant HLA were identified by cumulative public TCR beta family frequency.

Using its own MiXCR run on the reads, TCRdb lists one record per CDR3 protein. This sample yields approximately 190,000 distinct CDR3 sequences, of which approximately 9.7% are seen a single time; approximately 4.2% belongs to the top ten. There are a few counts of this clonotype. Its target is unknown. The sequencing input was PBMCs. The clonotype comes from a human donor in good health (CMV status not recorded). Some clones in this sample may be carry-over from other donors' samples.

Here the CDR3 reads CAWNGGSGPQHF. The CDR3 bases are TGTGCCTGGAACGGGGGTTCCGGGCCCCAGCATTTT. This chain connects TRBV30 to TRBJ1-5, with D tentatively TRBD1 (5 bases). Germline V CDR1 and CDR2: GTSNPN, SVGIG (reference sequence). The CDR3 runs 12 residues. V lost 4 bases, J lost 9 bases, and 13 bases lay in between.